This T cell receptor beta chain was sequenced during a study of T cell repertoires in ileal Crohn's disease. General study points: All patients with clonality above 26.8% had endoscopic recurrence. Active smokers at surgery had more clonal expansions than non-smokers.

Around 0.55 micrograms of biopsy DNA per sample underwent TCRB immunosequencing. Assay: immunoSEQ multiplex PCR; the TCRdb copy retains only in-frame clones and omits some. The table lists more than 12,000 clones, roughly 80% of them singletons. This clone occurred once. Its antigen is not known. Per germline, CDR1 SEHNR and CDR2 FQNEAQ (reference sequence). The CDR3 extends over 15 amino acids. With 5 bases removed from V and 6 bases from J, the gap between germline ends came to 16 bases. The sequence derives from an adult with Crohn's disease. Source material: ileal tissue. The genes are TRBV7-9 and TRBJ2-2; maybe TRBD1 (6 bases). CDR3 loop: CASSPATGGPGELFF. For the CDR3, the DNA is TGTGCCAGCAGCCCCGCGACAGGAGGCCCCGGGGAGCTGTTTTTT. The full variable domain, completed using reference TRBV7-9 and TRBJ2-2, is DTGVSQNPRHKITKRGQNVTFRCDPISEHNRLYWYRQTLGQGPEFLTYFQNEAQLEKSRLLSDRFSAERPKGSFSTLEIQRTEQGDSAMYLCASSPATGGPGELFFGEGSRLTVL.